What follows describes a single T cell receptor (beta chain). The record originates from a study of cytotoxic CD8 clonotypes in ibrutinib-treated CLL. The wider study: Response samples were taken after a median approximately 13 months of treatment, range 6 to 36. Productive templates averaged about 260,000 per sample, and productive rearrangements 85,000 to 100,000.

Only in-frame clones appear in the TCRdb table, and some are missing; sequencing was by immunoSEQ multiplex PCR. Of about 25,000 clones in the sample, 85% were seen once. The CDR3 is made up of 14 amino acids. The V segment lost 7 bases and the J segment 0 bases; nucleotides outside the gene matches: 3. Per germline, CDR1 LNHDA and CDR2 SQIVND (reference sequence). This clonotype originated in a human donor with chronic lymphocytic leukemia. Sequences were derived from PBMCs, sampled after 24 months of ibrutinib treatment. J is TRBJ2-1 and V is TRBV19; 7 nucleotides line up with TRBD1. The CDR3 DNA reads as TGTGCCAGTACGAGACAGGGCTCCTACAATGAGCAGTTCTTC. Translation: CASTRQGSYNEQFF.